This T cell receptor (beta chain) appears in the sequencing data of a study of blood T cell repertoires in COVID-19. Original handling: Estimation of nucleated cell counts relied on the amplification of reference gene primers. The method was immunoSEQ multiplex PCR; TCRdb's version includes in-frame clones alone and lacks a portion of them. That table gives V, J and clone size, and the DNA gave D and trimming. The table records under 85,000 clones, nearly 85% of them present only once. The germline CDR1 and CDR2 sequences are SGHTA and FQGTGA. CDR3 length: 15 residues. V lost 4 bases to trimming and J lost 4 bases; unmatched junction nucleotides: 7.

The material sequenced was peripheral blood. The source is a human donor in a cohort sampled during active COVID-19. The rearrangement joins TRBV7-3 to TRBJ2-3; 8 bases line up with TRBD1. The CDR3 region is CASSSSQGASDTQYF. The CDR3 DNA sequence: TGTGCCAGCAGCTCCTCGCAGGGGGCCTCAGATACGCAGTATTTT.